The T cell receptor (beta chain) described here comes from a study of T cell responses to AZD1222 COVID-19 vaccine. Whole-study results and caveats: Most donors were white British, females outnumbered males, and clonal diversity was possibly underestimated.

Concerning this clone: Its antigen is currently unknown.

Trimming removed 0 bases at V and 7 bases at J, with 11 bases between. This CDR3 is built from 14 residues. Looked up from germline, CDR1 is SGHRS and CDR2 is YFSETQ. The table came from immunoSEQ multiplex PCR; TCRdb's copy has only in-frame clones and leaves some out. The repertoire holds 100,000 to 130,000 clones, 91% seen once, with roughly 21% in the top ten. V usage is TRBV5-1 and J usage is TRBJ2-1; D is unclear. Sequences were derived from peripheral blood, sampled on day 0 of AZD1222 vaccination. The receptor was isolated from an adult in good health. The CDR3 DNA reads as TGCGCCAGCAGCTTGGAACAAACGGCGAATGAGCAGTTCTTC. Residues: CASSLEQTANEQFF.